Following are 29 T cell receptor beta chains from one sample sequenced in a study of cytomegalovirus exposure and HLA in healthy donors. PCR was performed using 60 Vbeta and 13 Jbeta primers. The data were produced by immunoSEQ multiplex PCR, yet TCRdb's version contains in-frame clones alone and is incomplete. The repertoire holds 150,000 to 200,000 clones, 70% to 90% seen once, with about 9.3% in the top ten. The material sequenced was PBMCs. These receptors all stem from a man aged 18 to 29 in good health and CMV-seropositive.

The CDR3 coding sequence is TGTGCCAGCAGCTCGAGCAGGGACGAGCAGTACTTC. Its protein product is CASSSSRDEQYF. The gene calls are TRBV7-9 and TRBJ2-7; TRBD1 might be the D (5 bases). There are 12 residues in the CDR3. V was pared by 4 bases and J by 5 bases, with 9 bases between. Germline V gene sequence: CDR1 SEHNR, CDR2 FQNEAQ (reference sequence). Looking up the rest from reference TRBV7-9 and TRBJ2-7 gives the full variable domain: DTGVSQNPRHKITKRGQNVTFRCDPISEHNRLYWYRQTLGQGPEFLTYFQNEAQLEKSRLLSDRFSAERPKGSFSTLEIQRTEQGDSAMYLCASSSSRDEQYFGPGTRLTVT.

The V and J genes are TRBV5-8 and TRBJ2-7; 7 nucleotides align to TRBD1. The CDR3 has 13 amino acids. In germline, CDR1 is SGHTS, CDR2 YDEGEE. The V and J ends lost 4 bases and 3 bases, in that order; junction bases with no gene match: 4. The CDR3 spells CASSRGPGYEQYF. DNA for the CDR3: TGTGCCAGCAGCAGGGGGCCCGGCTACGAGCAGTACTTC.

V gene TRBV19 combines with J gene TRBJ2-7, with 13 bases matching TRBD2. Germline trimming cut 5 bases from V and 5 bases from J; bases unmatched to any gene: 6. From germline, CDR1 is LNHDA and CDR2 SQIVND (reference sequence). This CDR3 spans 15 amino acids. CDR3 nucleotides: TGTGCCAGTAGTCCAAGGACTAGCGGGGGAAACGAGCAGTACTTC. This codes for CASSPRTSGGNEQYF.

The chain has TRBV7-7 and TRBJ2-5, with 9 nucleotides matching TRBD2. Germline CDR1 and CDR2: SSHAT and FNYEAQ (reference sequence). The length of the CDR3 is 16 residues. The trim removed 1 base at V and 3 bases at J, leaving 6 bases unmatched. This chain's CDR3 is CASSLGVGGGEETQYF. The CDR3 DNA reads TGTGCCAGCAGCTTAGGAGTAGGCGGGGGGGAAGAGACCCAGTACTTC.

This clone was seen only once. The genes are TRBV19 and TRBJ2-1; 10 bases agree with TRBD1. This CDR3 has 17 residues. Germline trimming cut 10 bases from V and 3 bases from J; bases unmatched to any gene: 15. Germline V gene lookup returns CDR1 LNHDA and CDR2 SQIVND (reference sequence). CDR3 sequence (DNA): TGTGCCACAAAGAACTCCCCCGGGACAGGGGTCTACAATGAGCAGTTCTTC. Its translation: CATKNSPGTGVYNEQFF.

This sequence joins TRBV7-2 and TRBJ1-2; 9 bases fit TRBD1. Germline V gives CDR1 SGHTA, CDR2 FQGNSA. This CDR3 spans 13 amino acids. J gave up 9 bases and V 5 bases, and 7 bases lay outside the gene matches. CDR3 protein: CASSVGTGRRYTF. CDR3 sequence (DNA): TGTGCCAGCAGCGTAGGGACAGGGAGGCGCTACACCTTC.

The gene calls are TRBV2 and TRBJ2-5; the D gene is possibly TRBD2 (6 bases). With the DNA end fitting TRBJ2-7 better, the J assignment may be wrong. Germline lookup yields CDR1 SNHLY and CDR2 FYNNEI. The CDR3 covers 15 residues. CDR3: CASTFDETRSYEQYF. The CDR3 nucleotides are TGTGCCAGCACGTTTGACGAGACTAGGTCCTACGAGCAGTACTTC.

DNA of the CDR3: TGTGCCAGTAGTATACAGGGTTGGAACACTGAAGCTTTCTTT. Protein product: CASSIQGWNTEAFF. The chain couples TRBV19 to TRBJ1-1, with D tentatively TRBD1 (5 bases). V dropped 2 bases and J dropped 1 base, with 8 bases sitting between them. This CDR3 region has 14 residues. The germline gives CDR1 LNHDA, CDR2 SQIVND (reference sequence).

The chain employs TRBV15 and TRBJ2-3; D might be TRBD2 (5 bases). This CDR3 spans 17 amino acids. The germline CDR1 and CDR2 sequences are LNHNV and YYDKDF (reference sequence). V lost 1 base and J lost 3, with 17 bases in between. CDR3 in DNA: TGTGCCACCAGCAGAGCCGGAGGAGGATTTGGGACAGATACGCAGTATTTT. It codes for CATSRAGGGFGTDTQYF.

The genes are TRBV5-4 and TRBJ2-7, with D maybe TRBD1 (5 bases). V lost 0 bases, J lost 1 base, and 8 bases lay in between. Per the germline V gene, CDR1 is SGHNT and CDR2 is YYREEE (reference sequence). This CDR3 has 14 amino acids. CDR3: CASSLAKGSYEQYF. CDR3 coding DNA: TGTGCCAGCAGCTTGGCCAAGGGGTCCTACGAGCAGTACTTC.

The chain is built from TRBV6-1 and TRBJ2-5, with no clear D. CDR1 and CDR2 (germline): MNHNS, SASEGT. CDR3 length: 14 residues. V lost 5 bases to trimming and J lost 5 bases, with 15 bases between them. CDR3 bases: TGTGCCAGCAGTACTAATGCTCGGATGGAGACCCAGTACTTC. Protein product: CASSTNARMETQYF.

This chain connects TRBV15 to TRBJ1-5; 9 bases match TRBD1. The germline CDR1 and CDR2 sequences are LNHNV and YYDKDF (reference sequence). The CDR3 has 15 amino acids. V lost 0 bases, J lost 7 bases, and 4 bases stayed unmatched. The CDR3 reads CATSREQGAGQPQHF. The DNA of the CDR3 is TGTGCCACCAGCAGAGAACAGGGGGCGGGACAGCCCCAGCATTTT.

V usage is TRBV7-8 and J usage is TRBJ1-2, with 8 bases aligning to TRBD1. The junction had 6 bases not matched to a gene; V was cut back by 1 base and J by 5 bases. The CDR3 extends over 15 amino acids. The germline V gene has CDR1 SGHVS and CDR2 FQNEAQ. Here the CDR3 DNA reads TGTGCCAGCAGCTTAGGAGAGGACAGGGCTTATGGCTACACCTTC. Translation gives CASSLGEDRAYGYTF.

J is TRBJ1-2 and V is TRBV18, with 8 bases aligning to TRBD1. Germline-derived CDR1 and CDR2 are KGHSH and LQKENI. V shed 4 bases, J shed 3 bases, and the junction held 7 bases outside the gene matches. This CDR3 is 15 amino acids long. The CDR3 region has the DNA TGTGCCAGCTCACTTGGACAGGGCTCGCACTATGGCTACACCTTC. This gives the protein CASSLGQGSHYGYTF.

The CDR3 DNA reads as TGCGCCAGCAGCCTTCTCCCGGGCACCGGGGAGCTGTTTTTT. It codes for CASSLLPGTGELFF. The rearrangement links TRBV5-1 to TRBJ2-2; D is unclear. From germline, CDR1 is SGHRS and CDR2 YFSETQ. The V end lost 4 bases, the J end lost 4 bases, and 11 bases lay between the germline ends. The CDR3 extends over 14 amino acids.

The gene calls are TRBV23-1 and TRBJ1-6; 7 bases map to TRBD1. TRBV23-1 is assigned to the ORF class and has an uncertain function. V trimming: 3 bases; J trimming: 3 bases; junction bases outside the gene matches: 8. The CDR3 is 17 residues long. This CDR3 is CASSQTDRKIYNSPLHF. The CDR3 region has the DNA TGCGCCAGCAGTCAGACGGACAGGAAGATCTATAATTCACCCCTCCACTTT.

This rearrangement joins TRBV5-4 to TRBJ2-5; D is unresolved. Trimming shortened V by 1 base and J by 5 bases, and 9 bases separated the two germline ends. Germline CDR1 is SGHNT and CDR2 is YYREEE (reference sequence). This CDR3 spans 13 amino acids. The CDR3 is CASSLPSRETQYF. In DNA form, the CDR3 reads TGTGCCAGCAGCTTGCCGAGCCGGGAGACCCAGTACTTC.

The chain combines TRBV5-4 with TRBJ2-3, with D maybe TRBD1 (6 bases). The CDR3 is 17 amino acids. Germline V gene sequence: CDR1 SGHNT, CDR2 YYREEE (reference sequence). Trimming shortened V by 4 bases and J by 0 bases, and 18 bases separated the two germline ends. The CDR3 sequence is CASSRGQRVTSTDTQYF. The CDR3 DNA follows: TGTGCCAGCAGCCGGGGACAACGGGTGACTAGCACAGATACGCAGTATTTT.

The J gene is TRBJ2-5, the V gene TRBV4-1; D unresolved. V was pared by 0 bases and J by 2 bases, with 13 bases between. There are 16 residues in the CDR3. The V gene's germline CDR1 is MGHRA and CDR2 YSYEKL. In nucleotides, the CDR3 is TGCGCCAGCAGCCAAGATTTCCAGAGAGGTCAAGAGACCCAGTACTTC. Protein: CASSQDFQRGQETQYF.

This chain connects TRBV7-6 to TRBJ2-1, with D possibly TRBD2 on 7 matching bases. Germline loops: CDR1 SGHVS, CDR2 FNYEAQ. V was pared by 3 bases and J by 7 bases, with 10 bases between. CDR3 length: 13 amino acids. The CDR3 here is CASSFRGGNEQFF. Here the CDR3 DNA reads TGTGCCAGCAGCTTTAGGGGGGGTAATGAGCAGTTCTTC.

Turning to this clone: The germline gene is not matched at one end of the junction; a read error may be the cause. This same CDR3 is encoded by further DNA sequences in the sample. V and J are TRBV2 and TRBJ2-5, with D unresolved. This CDR3 contains 14 residues. Germline V gene sequence: CDR1 SNHLY, CDR2 FYNNEI. The CDR3 protein is CASHKPRQEETQYF. CDR3 coding DNA: TGCGCCAGCCACAAACCCCGGCAGGAAGAGACCCAGTACTTC.

V is TRBV4-1 and J is TRBJ1-4; 8 bases are a match to TRBD1. Germline V gene sequence: CDR1 MGHRA, CDR2 YSYEKL. The CDR3 is made up of 15 amino acids. V shed 0 bases, J shed 7 bases, and the junction held 4 bases outside the gene matches. CDR3 amino acids: CASSQDGQGGEKLFF. CDR3 DNA: TGCGCCAGCAGCCAAGACGGACAGGGTGGTGAAAAACTGTTTTTT.

The rearrangement uses TRBV9 and TRBJ1-4; no definite D call. The V end was cut by 0 bases, the J end by 7 bases, with 10 bases between. Germline values: CDR1 SGDLS, CDR2 YYNGEE. This CDR3 is built from 14 residues. As DNA, the CDR3 is TGTGCCAGCAGCGTAGACCCCGTGGCTGAAAAACTGTTTTTT. This translates into CASSVDPVAEKLFF.

CDR3: CASRQGNQPQHF. The CDR3 DNA reads TGTGCCAGCAGGCAGGGTAATCAGCCCCAGCATTTT. The chain couples TRBV7-9 to TRBJ1-5; a possible D gene is TRBD1 (5 bases). Trimming pared 6 bases from V and 4 bases from J, leaving 7 bases between. The CDR3 loop spans 12 amino acids. From germline, CDR1 is SEHNR and CDR2 FQNEAQ (reference sequence).

This chain links TRBV6-5 with TRBJ2-6, with D maybe TRBD1 (5 bases). Germline V gives CDR1 MNHEY, CDR2 SVGAGI. The CDR3 spans 15 residues. Trimming pared 2 bases from V and 2 bases from J, leaving 7 bases between. CDR3 nucleotide sequence: TGTGCCAGCAGTTACAAAGGGGCTGGGGCCAACGTCCTGACTTTC. It yields the protein CASSYKGAGANVLTF.

The V call is TRBV5-1, the J call TRBJ2-7; 7 bases align to TRBD2. J lost 4 bases, V lost 7 bases, and 14 bases had no gene match. This CDR3 is built from 15 residues. The germline gives CDR1 SGHRS, CDR2 YFSETQ. The CDR3 sequence is CASSRGSGDLYEQYF. The CDR3 DNA reads as TGCGCCAGCTCACGTGGGAGCGGGGACCTTTACGAGCAGTACTTC.

The V and J genes are TRBV5-6 and TRBJ2-3; TRBD1 matches at 7 bases. With 3 bases clipped from V and 1 base from J, the junction kept 2 bases outside the gene matches. Germline V gives CDR1 SGHDT, CDR2 YYEEEE. The CDR3 length is 14 residues. The CDR3 sequence is CASSSTGGTDTQYF. The CDR3 bases are TGTGCCAGCAGCTCCACAGGGGGCACAGATACGCAGTATTTT. Full variable domain (remainder filled in from reference TRBV5-6 and TRBJ2-3): DAGVTQSPTHLIKTRGQQVTLRCSPKSGHDTVSWYQQALGQGPQFIFQYYEEEERQRGNFPDRFSGHQFPNYSSELNVNALLLGDSALYLCASSSTGGTDTQYFGPGTRLTVL.

To note about this clone: This CDR3 is also generated by other DNA sequences in the sample. The chain combines TRBV9 with TRBJ1-1; D is possibly TRBD1 (6 bases). CDR1 is SGDLS and CDR2 is YYNGEE in the germline V gene. The CDR3 sequence is 13 residues long. Trimming left V 3 bases short and J 2 bases short, with 8 bases between. CDR3 region: CASSAGGNTEAFF. The CDR3 DNA is TGTGCCAGCAGCGCGGGGGGCAACACTGAAGCTTTCTTT.

V gene TRBV9 combines with J gene TRBJ1-1; a weak D match, TRBD1 (5 bases). Per germline, CDR1 SGDLS and CDR2 YYNGEE. The CDR3 spans 15 residues. V was trimmed by 0 bases and J by 1 base, leaving 10 bases between them. In DNA, the CDR3 is TGTGCCAGCAGCGTAGTGCAGGGCCCGAACACTGAAGCTTTCTTT. Protein: CASSVVQGPNTEAFF. The full variable domain, with the rest looked up from reference TRBV9 and TRBJ1-1, is DSGVTQTPKHLITATGQRVTLRCSPRSGDLSVYWYQQSLDQGLQFLIQYYNGEERAKGNILERFSAQQFPDLHSELNLSSLELGDSALYFCASSVVQGPNTEAFFGQGTRLTVV.